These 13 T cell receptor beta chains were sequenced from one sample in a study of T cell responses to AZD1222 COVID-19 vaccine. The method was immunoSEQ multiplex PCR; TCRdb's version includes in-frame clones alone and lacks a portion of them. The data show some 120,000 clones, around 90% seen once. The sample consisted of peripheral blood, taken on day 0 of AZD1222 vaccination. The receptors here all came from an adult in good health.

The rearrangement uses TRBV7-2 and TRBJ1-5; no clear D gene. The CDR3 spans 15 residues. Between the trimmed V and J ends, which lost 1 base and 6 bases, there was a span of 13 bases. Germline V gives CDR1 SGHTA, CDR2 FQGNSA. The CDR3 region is CASSLELGLGQPQHF. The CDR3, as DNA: TGTGCCAGCAGCTTAGAGTTAGGGTTGGGTCAGCCCCAGCATTTT.

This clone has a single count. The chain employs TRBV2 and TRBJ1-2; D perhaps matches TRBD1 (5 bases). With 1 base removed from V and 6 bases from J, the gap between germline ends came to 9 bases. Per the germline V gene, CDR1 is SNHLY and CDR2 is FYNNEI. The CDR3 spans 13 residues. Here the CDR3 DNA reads TGTGCCAGCAGTGAAGGGGGGTTGCATGGCTACACCTTC. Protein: CASSEGGLHGYTF.

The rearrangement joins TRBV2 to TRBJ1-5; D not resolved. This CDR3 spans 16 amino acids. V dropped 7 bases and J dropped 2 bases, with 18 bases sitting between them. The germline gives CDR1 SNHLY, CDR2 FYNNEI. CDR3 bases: TGTGCCAGCACTCTCGATTCCGGGTCAGGCAATCAGCCCCAGCATTTT. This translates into CASTLDSGSGNQPQHF.

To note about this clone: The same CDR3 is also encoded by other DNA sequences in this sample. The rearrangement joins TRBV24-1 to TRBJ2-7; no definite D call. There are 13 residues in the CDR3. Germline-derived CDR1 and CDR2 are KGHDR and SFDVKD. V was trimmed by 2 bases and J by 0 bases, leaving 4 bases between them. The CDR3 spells CATSDSSSYEQYF. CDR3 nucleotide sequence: TGTGCCACCAGTGATTCGAGCTCCTACGAGCAGTACTTC.

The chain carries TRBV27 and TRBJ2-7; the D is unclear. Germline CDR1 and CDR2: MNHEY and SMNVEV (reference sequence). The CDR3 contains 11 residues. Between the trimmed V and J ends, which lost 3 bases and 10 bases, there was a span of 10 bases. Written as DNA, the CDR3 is TGTGCCAGCAGTTTTCCCCGACCCCAGTACTTC. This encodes CASSFPRPQYF.

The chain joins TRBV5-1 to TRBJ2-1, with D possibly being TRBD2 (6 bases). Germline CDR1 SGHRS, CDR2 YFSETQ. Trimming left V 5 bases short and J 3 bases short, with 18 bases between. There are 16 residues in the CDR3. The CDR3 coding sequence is TGCGCCAGCAGTTCTAGTAGCGGAGGAAGCTACAATGAGCAGTTCTTC. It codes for CASSSSSGGSYNEQFF.

The DNA for the CDR3 is TGTGCCAGCAGTCCGCTTATTGATAGGGTAGCGTTCTTC. The encoded protein is CASSPLIDRVAFF. This sequence joins TRBV27 and TRBJ2-1; D call uncertain. The CDR3 sequence is 13 residues long. Trimming took 5 bases from V and 15 from J, leaving 20 bases between them. CDR1 and CDR2 from the germline V gene are MNHEY and SMNVEV (reference sequence).

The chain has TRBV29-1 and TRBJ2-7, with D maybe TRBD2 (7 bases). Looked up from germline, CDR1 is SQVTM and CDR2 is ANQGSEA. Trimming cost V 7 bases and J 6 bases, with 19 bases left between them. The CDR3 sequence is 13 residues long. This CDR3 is CSAGGRGNPEQYF. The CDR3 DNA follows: TGCAGCGCTGGGGGGAGGGGGAATCCCGAGCAGTACTTC.

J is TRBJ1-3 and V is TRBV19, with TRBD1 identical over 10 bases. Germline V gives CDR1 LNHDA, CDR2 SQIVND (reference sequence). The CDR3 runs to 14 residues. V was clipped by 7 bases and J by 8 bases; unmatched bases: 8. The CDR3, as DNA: TGTGCCAGTACCACGGGACAGGGGCTCGACACCATATATTTT. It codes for CASTTGQGLDTIYF.

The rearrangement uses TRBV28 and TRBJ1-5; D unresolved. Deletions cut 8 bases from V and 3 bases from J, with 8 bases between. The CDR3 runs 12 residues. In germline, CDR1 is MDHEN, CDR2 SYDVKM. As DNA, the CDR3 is TGTGCCAGCCGCAACGTCAATCAGCCCCAGCATTTT. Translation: CASRNVNQPQHF. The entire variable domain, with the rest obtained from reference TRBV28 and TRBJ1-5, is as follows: DVKVTQSSRYLVKRTGEKVFLECVQDMDHENMFWYRQDPGLGLRLIYFSYDVKMKEKGDIPEGYSVSREKKERFSLILESASTNQTSMYLCASRNVNQPQHFGDGTRLSIL.

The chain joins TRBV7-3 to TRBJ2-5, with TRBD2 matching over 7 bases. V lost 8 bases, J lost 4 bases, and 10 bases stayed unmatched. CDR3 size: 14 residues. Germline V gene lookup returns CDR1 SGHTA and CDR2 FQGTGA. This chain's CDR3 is CASAKTSLTETQYF. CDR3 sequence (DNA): TGTGCCAGCGCAAAGACTAGCCTGACAGAGACCCAGTACTTC.

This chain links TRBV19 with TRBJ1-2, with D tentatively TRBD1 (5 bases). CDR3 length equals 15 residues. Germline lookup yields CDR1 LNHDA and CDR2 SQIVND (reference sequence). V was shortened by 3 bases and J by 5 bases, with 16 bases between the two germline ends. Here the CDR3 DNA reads TGTGCCAGTAGTATCGGCAGCCAAGGGGCTTATGGCTACACCTTC. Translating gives CASSIGSQGAYGYTF.

The CDR3: CASSRRGAGRNQPQHF. The CDR3, as DNA: TGTGCCAGCAGCCGTCGAGGGGCCGGACGCAATCAGCCCCAGCATTTT. The chain is built from TRBV7-2 and TRBJ1-5, with D possibly TRBD1 on 5 matching bases. The V end lost 5 bases, the J end lost 2 bases, and 16 bases lay between the germline ends. The CDR3 runs to 16 residues. Germline loops: CDR1 SGHTA, CDR2 FQGNSA.